A single T cell receptor beta chain is shown here with its context. This clone was seen once. The antigen this receptor binds is unknown. Base qualities were left out, and no much larger clone turns up one base away. TCRbeta CDR3 regions were amplified from genomic DNA using the immunoSEQ Assay, a bias-controlled multiplex PCR. Per the authors' processing: The number of nucleated cells in each sample was estimated by amplification of reference gene primers within the assay. Sequence reads were collapsed and filtered to measure the absolute abundance of every unique TCRbeta CDR3 rearrangement. Productive Simpson clonality was computed per sample as the square root of Simpson's diversity index over productive rearrangements. TCRdb limited this immuneACCESS table to in-frame rearrangements with V and J called. A share of clones is missing; checked studies link under half to unresolved V genes, and the rest is unexplained. The D gene and trimming were derived from the DNA, and the V and J assignments and clone size from that table. The sample includes some 90,000 clones, with around three quarters observed a single time. The top ten hold 10% of the sample.

Based on the germline V gene, the CDR1 and CDR2 sequences are SNHLY and FYNNEI. Cut back by 6 bases and 3 bases, the V and J ends lie 7 bases apart. Including cysteine and phenylalanine, the CDR3 has 12 amino acids. Solely the CDR3 DNA is kept, with 36 bases framed from the first base. The data stem from a study of blood T cell repertoires in COVID-19 (TCRdb year 2020). Regarding the study in general: Collaborator samples came from the United States, Italy and Spain and covered acute and convalescent phases of COVID-19. Deeply sampled blood TCRbeta repertoires from subjects exposed to, actively infected with, or recovered from COVID-19 were included in the dataset. Nearly every sample came with metadata listing a de-identified subject ID, COVID-19 status, age in years and sex. HLA class I and class II types, where available, came from metadata supplied by the sample provider rather than from assay-based typing. Samples were obtained from the ongoing ImmuneRACE study (first 160 participants) and from about 1,300 subjects provided by 6 global collaborators. The prospective study material was composed of cDNA or gDNA derived from T cells, B-cell-depleted T cells, or PBMCs. The repertoires were released in a freely available public database meant as a resource for research on the immune response to SARS-CoV-2. The full study reports these points: The quantity of clinical and demographic metadata differed by source and by participant and was supplied without curation.

Whole blood was collected in K2EDTA tubes by collaborating institutions according to the institutions' own protocols. Collaborator samples were shipped for TCRbeta analysis as frozen whole blood, isolated PBMCs, or DNA extracted from either sample type. This receptor was obtained from a woman in her 70s with acute or convalescent COVID-19. The chain uses TRBV2 and TRBJ2-3; the D gene is not confidently resolved. The sequenced material came from peripheral blood. The nucleotide sequence reads TGTGCCAGCAGGAAGCTAACAGATACGCAGTATTTT. Its translation is CASRKLTDTQYF.